The 30 T cell receptor beta chains below were found in one sample sequenced in a study of blood T cell repertoires in COVID-19. Sequenced by immunoSEQ multiplex PCR; TCRdb stores in-frame clones only, minus some. Of approximately 230,000 clones in the sample, about 89% were seen once. The sequenced material came from PBMCs or T cells enriched from blood (not recorded which). The source is a young woman who had recovered from COVID-19.

J is TRBJ1-5 and V is TRBV19; D gene unclear. The CDR3 covers 14 residues. Trimming stripped 3 bases from V and 4 bases from J, with 10 bases between. Germline lookup yields CDR1 LNHDA and CDR2 SQIVND (reference sequence). This CDR3 reads CASSIFVLNQPQHF. CDR3 DNA sequence: TGTGCCAGTAGTATTTTTGTCCTGAATCAGCCCCAGCATTTT.

V usage is TRBV7-3 and J usage is TRBJ1-1; 9 nucleotides match TRBD1. The V and J ends lost 1 base and 1 base, in that order; junction bases with no gene match: 1. The CDR3 extends over 15 amino acids. Germline CDR1 and CDR2: SGHTA and FQGTGA. The CDR3 DNA reads as TGTGCCAGCAGCTTAATGGGACAGGGGAACACTGAAGCTTTCTTT. Residues: CASSLMGQGNTEAFF.

The V gene is TRBV27, the J gene TRBJ1-6, with D perhaps matching TRBD1 (6 bases). CDR1 and CDR2 (germline): MNHEY, SMNVEV (reference sequence). Trimming took 4 bases from V and 3 from J, leaving 10 bases between them. The CDR3 is 15 residues long. In nucleotides, the CDR3 is TGTGCCAGCAGTTCCACAGGGCTCTATAATTCACCCCTCCACTTT. This sequence encodes CASSSTGLYNSPLHF.

Here the CDR3 reads CASSFSGTRSYEQYF. The CDR3 DNA is TGTGCCAGCAGTTTTTCCGGGACACGTTCCTACGAGCAGTACTTC. V is TRBV27 and J is TRBJ2-7; TRBD1 might be the D (6 bases). The V gene's germline CDR1 is MNHEY and CDR2 SMNVEV (reference sequence). This CDR3 has 15 amino acids. The V gene lost 3 bases and the J gene lost 1 base, with 13 bases spanning the gap.

This clone was detected only once. The J gene is TRBJ1-2, the V gene TRBV7-8, with TRBD1 identical over 8 bases. V dropped 5 bases and J dropped 0; count of bases not matched to a gene: 8. Germline CDR1 SGHVS, CDR2 FQNEAQ. CDR3 size: 16 residues. The CDR3 nucleotides are TGTGCCAGCAGCCTACGGGACAGGAGATCTAACTATGGCTACACCTTC. Translation gives CASSLRDRRSNYGYTF.

This clone has only a few counts. The chain links TRBV14 to TRBJ2-1, with 11 bases matching TRBD2. The germline gives CDR1 SGHDN, CDR2 FVKESK. The junction had 4 bases not matched to a gene; V was cut back by 6 bases and J by 3 bases. The CDR3 has 15 amino acids. The CDR3 sequence: CASRHTSGSYNEQFF. The CDR3, as DNA: TGTGCCAGCAGACATACTAGCGGGAGCTACAATGAGCAGTTCTTC. The entire variable domain, with the rest obtained from reference TRBV14 and TRBJ2-1, is as follows: EAGVTQFPSHSVIEKGQTVTLRCDPISGHDNLYWYRRVMGKEIKFLLHFVKESKQDESGMPNNRFLAERTGGTYSTLKVQPAELEDSGVYFCASRHTSGSYNEQFFGPGTRLTVL.

The V and J genes are TRBV5-6 and TRBJ1-2; no clear D. Germline CDR1 and CDR2: SGHDT and YYEEEE. Trimming cost V 2 bases and J 7 bases, with 9 bases left between them. This CDR3 is 12 amino acids long. The CDR3 here is CASSFNGLGYTF. The CDR3 DNA follows: TGTGCCAGCAGCTTCAACGGACTTGGCTACACCTTC. Full variable domain (rest looked up from reference TRBV5-6 and TRBJ1-2): DAGVTQSPTHLIKTRGQQVTLRCSPKSGHDTVSWYQQALGQGPQFIFQYYEEEERQRGNFPDRFSGHQFPNYSSELNVNALLLGDSALYLCASSFNGLGYTFGSGTRLTVV.

The chain is built from TRBV6-2 or TRBV6-3 and TRBJ2-7; 9 bases match TRBD1. There are 15 residues in the CDR3. CDR1 MNHEY and CDR2 SVGEGT come from the germline V gene. The V and J ends lost 4 bases and 4 bases, in that order; junction bases with no gene match: 8. In nucleotides, the CDR3 is TGTGCCAGCAGTTTATCCGGGACAGGGCCTTACGAGCAGTACTTC. It yields the protein CASSLSGTGPYEQYF.

The chain is built from TRBV7-9 and TRBJ2-2; TRBD2 aligns across 10 bases. This CDR3 has 15 residues. The germline V gene encodes CDR1 SEHNR and CDR2 FQNEAQ (reference sequence). V trimming: 4 bases; J trimming: 8 bases; junction bases outside the gene matches: 7. The CDR3 DNA reads as TGTGCCAGCAGCTCGCCTAGCGGGAGTATTGGGGAGCTGTTTTTT. Residues: CASSSPSGSIGELFF.

The gene calls are TRBV5-1 and TRBJ2-3; D is perhaps TRBD2 (6 bases). This CDR3 contains 15 residues. Germline V lookup: CDR1 SGHRS, CDR2 YFSETQ. Trimming removed 2 bases from V and 0 bases from J, with 10 bases in between. The CDR3 DNA sequence: TGCGCCAGCAGCTTAGGAGGGTTTAGCACAGATACGCAGTATTTT. Amino acids: CASSLGGFSTDTQYF.

This clone was seen a handful of times. This chain joins TRBV4-2 and TRBJ2-2; D remains unclear. V gave up 0 bases and J gave up 5 bases, with 7 bases separating them. The CDR3 contains 14 residues. Germline loops: CDR1 LGHNA, CDR2 YNFKEQ. The CDR3 region has the DNA TGTGCCAGCAGCCAAGATTCACGGACCGGGGAGCTGTTTTTT. It is translated as CASSQDSRTGELFF.

The rearrangement links TRBV7-3 to TRBJ2-1; tentatively, D is TRBD1 or TRBD2 (9 bases each). Germline lookup yields CDR1 SGHTA and CDR2 FQGTGA. The CDR3 has 18 amino acids. Trimming pared 5 bases from V and 10 bases from J, leaving 30 bases between. In DNA form, the CDR3 reads TGTGCCAGCAGCCTTACGGGACAGGGAGGAGGACTAGCGCGGGAGCAGTTCTTC. Protein product: CASSLTGQGGGLAREQFF. The complete variable domain, with remaining parts taken from reference TRBV7-3 and TRBJ2-1, reads GAGVSQTPSNKVTEKGKYVELRCDPISGHTALYWYRQSLGQGPEFLIYFQGTGAADDSGLPNDRFFAVRPEGSVSTLKIQRTERGDSAVYLCASSLTGQGGGLAREQFFGPGTRLTVL.

This chain connects TRBV7-9 to TRBJ1-1; tentatively, D is TRBD1 (6 bases). With 2 bases removed from V and 11 bases from J, the gap between germline ends came to 12 bases. Germline V lookup: CDR1 SEHNR, CDR2 FQNEAQ (reference sequence). The CDR3 covers 12 residues. This chain's CDR3 is CASSLRGGNAFF. CDR3 bases: TGTGCCAGCAGCTTAAGGGGGGGGAACGCTTTCTTT.

The chain is built from TRBV9 and TRBJ2-5, with D possibly being TRBD2 (6 bases). Germline lookup yields CDR1 SGDLS and CDR2 YYNGEE. The CDR3 is 16 residues long. V lost 0 bases and J lost 5, with 17 bases in between. DNA for the CDR3: TGTGCCAGCAGCGTAGATCCTACTAGCCGGGGGGAGACCCAGTACTTC. Protein product: CASSVDPTSRGETQYF.

The rearrangement links TRBV7-8 to TRBJ2-5, with TRBD1 matching over 9 bases. V shed 5 bases, J shed 2 bases, and the junction held 9 bases outside the gene matches. Germline V CDR1 and CDR2: SGHVS, FQNEAQ. This CDR3 region has 16 residues. The DNA of the CDR3 is TGTGCCAGCAGCCCCCCGGGACAGGGTTGGCAAGAGACCCAGTACTTC. This codes for CASSPPGQGWQETQYF.

The V call is TRBV2, the J call TRBJ2-2; D is possibly TRBD2 (6 bases). The germline V gene has CDR1 SNHLY and CDR2 FYNNEI. This CDR3 has 14 residues. V was trimmed by 5 bases and J by 1 base, leaving 8 bases between them. CDR3 DNA sequence: TGTGCCAGCAGTACGACTAGGAACACCGGGGAGCTGTTTTTT. Protein sequence: CASSTTRNTGELFF.

The chain has TRBV4-3 and TRBJ2-1; 7 bases agree with TRBD2. The germline gives CDR1 LGHNA, CDR2 YSLEER. The CDR3 covers 14 residues. The trim removed 1 base at V and 7 bases at J, leaving 4 bases unmatched. The CDR3 sequence: CASSQGAGVNEQFF. In nucleotides, the CDR3 is TGCGCCAGCAGCCAAGGGGCGGGAGTAAATGAGCAGTTCTTC.

The chain employs TRBV27 and TRBJ2-1; 12 bases are shared with TRBD2. The CDR3 contains 15 residues. Germline lookup yields CDR1 MNHEY and CDR2 SMNVEV (reference sequence). Trimming removed 5 bases from V and 6 bases from J; junction bases left unmatched: 5. CDR3 protein: CASSRLAGVSNEQFF. The CDR3 DNA sequence: TGTGCCAGCAGTCGACTAGCGGGAGTATCCAATGAGCAGTTCTTC.

This clone showed up just a few times. V is TRBV7-2 and J is TRBJ2-7; 8 nucleotides agree with TRBD1. CDR3 length: 13 amino acids. Germline-derived CDR1 and CDR2 are SGHTA and FQGNSA. V dropped 4 bases and J dropped 4; count of bases not matched to a gene: 3. This chain's CDR3 is CASSSRTGYEQYF. Written as DNA, the CDR3 is TGTGCCAGCAGCTCCAGGACAGGGTACGAGCAGTACTTC.

Relative to its sample, this clone is medium-sized (0.01 to 0.1%). CDR3 DNA: TGTGCCAGCAGCTCCCCCTGGAGCTCTGGAAACACCATATATTTT. This encodes CASSSPWSSGNTIYF. J is TRBJ1-3 and V is TRBV7-6; no clear D gene. The V and J ends lost 4 bases and 0 bases respectively, with 10 bases between them. The CDR3 covers 15 residues. The germline gives CDR1 SGHVS, CDR2 FNYEAQ. Variable domain in full (rest from reference TRBV7-6 and TRBJ1-3): GAGVSQSPRYKVTKRGQDVALRCDPISGHVSLYWYRQALGQGPEFLTYFNYEAQQDKSGLPNDRFSAERPEGSISTLTIQRTEQRDSAMYRCASSSPWSSGNTIYFGEGSWLTVV.

This clone was counted a single time. The genes are TRBV13 and TRBJ1-2; a possible D gene is TRBD1 (6 bases). V lost 5 bases and J 8 bases, leaving 21 bases between the germline ends. Germline V gene sequence: CDR1 PRHDT, CDR2 FYEKMQ (reference sequence). This CDR3 comprises 15 residues. The CDR3 loop reads CASSPDQDSSRGYTF. CDR3 nucleotide sequence: TGTGCCAGCAGCCCGGATCAGGACAGCTCGCGGGGCTACACCTTC.

This rearrangement joins TRBV5-5 to TRBJ2-5; 8 nucleotides match TRBD2. The CDR3 covers 16 residues. Per the germline V gene, CDR1 is SGHKS and CDR2 is YYEKEE (reference sequence). J gave up 3 bases and V 1 base, and 8 bases lay outside the gene matches. CDR3 sequence reads: CASSLHGGVKEETQYF. The CDR3, as DNA: TGTGCCAGCAGCTTGCACGGGGGGGTGAAAGAAGAGACCCAGTACTTC.

The genes are TRBV28 and TRBJ1-5; 8 bases fit TRBD1. The CDR3 has 16 residues. CDR1 is MDHEN, CDR2 SYDVKM, per germline. The V gene end was trimmed by 3 bases and the J gene end by 4 bases; junction bases not matched to a gene: 8. The CDR3, as DNA: TGTGCCAGCAGTTTGATGTTGGGACAGGATAATCAGCCCCAGCATTTT. Its translation: CASSLMLGQDNQPQHF.

V is TRBV5-1 and J is TRBJ2-3; the match to TRBD2 covers 8 bases. The CDR3 totals 13 residues. Looked up from germline, CDR1 is SGHRS and CDR2 is YFSETQ. V was clipped by 4 bases and J by 9 bases; unmatched bases: 7. The CDR3 nucleotides are TGCGCCAGCAGCCGAGCGGGGGCGGAGACGCAGTATTTT. It translates to CASSRAGAETQYF.

This sequence joins TRBV7-9 and TRBJ2-2; TRBD1 matches at 7 bases. After removal of 4 bases from V and 0 bases from J, the junction contained 5 bases not matched to a gene. This CDR3 contains 16 residues. Germline assignment: CDR1 SEHNR and CDR2 FQNEAQ (reference sequence). Here the CDR3 DNA reads TGTGCCAGCAGCTCGACAGGGCTCGCGAACACCGGGGAGCTGTTTTTT. Protein: CASSSTGLANTGELFF.

V and J are TRBV7-8 and TRBJ1-1; a possible D gene is TRBD1 (5 bases). The germline CDR1 and CDR2 sequences are SGHVS and FQNEAQ. V was trimmed by 0 bases and J by 6 bases, leaving 14 bases between them. The CDR3 has 15 residues. CDR3 in amino acids: CASSLAQVGGSEAFF. Written as DNA, the CDR3 is TGTGCCAGCAGCTTAGCTCAAGTCGGGGGGTCTGAAGCTTTCTTT.

J is TRBJ1-2 and V is TRBV7-2; TRBD1 might be the D (6 bases). Trimming stripped 1 base from V and 4 bases from J, with 13 bases between. The germline gives CDR1 SGHTA, CDR2 FQGNSA. This CDR3 has 15 residues. Written as DNA, the CDR3 is TGTGCCAGCAGCTTAGATTTACACAGGGCCTATGGCTACACCTTC. It is translated as CASSLDLHRAYGYTF.

This chain connects TRBV2 to TRBJ1-5; 7 nucleotides match TRBD1. This CDR3 has 13 amino acids. CDR1 is SNHLY and CDR2 is FYNNEI in the germline V gene. V lost 6 bases, J lost 7 bases, and 6 bases stayed unmatched. In DNA form, the CDR3 reads TGTGCCAGCAGCCCCGGGACAGCACAGCCCCAGCATTTT. It specifies CASSPGTAQPQHF.

This sequence joins TRBV28 and TRBJ2-3; D perhaps matches TRBD1 (5 bases). The CDR3 has 14 amino acids. The germline V gene has CDR1 MDHEN and CDR2 SYDVKM. V was shortened by 6 bases and J by 5 bases, with 15 bases between the two germline ends. CDR3 DNA sequence: TGTGCCAGCAGCCAGGACACCCGTGGAGATACGCAGTATTTT. Its translation: CASSQDTRGDTQYF.

This chain's CDR3 is CASSIQGVYEQFF. DNA of the CDR3: TGTGCCAGCAGCATACAGGGGGTCTATGAGCAGTTCTTC. The chain links TRBV5-6 to TRBJ2-1; 8 positions agree with TRBD1. CDR1 and CDR2 (germline): SGHDT, YYEEEE. This CDR3 has 13 residues. Unmatched junction bases numbered 5, after V lost 4 bases and J lost 8 bases.